The text below deals with one T cell receptor beta chain. The data belong to a study of control samples from healthy donors and cancer patients. Libraries were prepared by immunoSEQ multiplex PCR; TCRdb keeps only in-frame clonotypes and omits some of them. The data show 55,000 to 65,000 clones, approximately 89% seen once. From germline, CDR1 is SGHRS and CDR2 YFSETQ. Trimming stripped 4 bases from V and 4 bases from J, with 11 bases between. This CDR3 has 14 residues. This sequence originates from a woman aged 60 to 75 with lung cancer. V and J are TRBV5-1 and TRBJ1-4; TRBD1 might be the D (5 bases). The sequencing sample was made of PBMCs. CDR3 coding DNA: TGCGCCAGCAGCGCGGACGGACATAATGAAAAACTGTTTTTT. This codes for CASSADGHNEKLFF.